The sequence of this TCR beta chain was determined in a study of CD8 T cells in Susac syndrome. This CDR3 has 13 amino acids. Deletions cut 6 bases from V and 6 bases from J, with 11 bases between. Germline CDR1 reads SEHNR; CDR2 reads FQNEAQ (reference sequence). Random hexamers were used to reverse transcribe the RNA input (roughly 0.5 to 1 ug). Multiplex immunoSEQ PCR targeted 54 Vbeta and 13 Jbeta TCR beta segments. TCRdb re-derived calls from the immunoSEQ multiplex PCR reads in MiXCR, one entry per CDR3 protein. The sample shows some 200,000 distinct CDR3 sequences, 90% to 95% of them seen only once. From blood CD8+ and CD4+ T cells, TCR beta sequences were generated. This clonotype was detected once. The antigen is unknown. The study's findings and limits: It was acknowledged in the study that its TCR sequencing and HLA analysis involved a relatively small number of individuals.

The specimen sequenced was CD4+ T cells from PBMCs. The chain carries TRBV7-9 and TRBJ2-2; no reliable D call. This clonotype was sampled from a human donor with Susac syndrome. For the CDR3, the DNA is TGTGCCAGCAGTCCAGACGGCTCCGGGGAGCTGTTTTTT. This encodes CASSPDGSGELFF.